This T cell receptor (beta chain) was obtained from a study of Tregs in tolerant kidney transplant recipients. Method: immunoSEQ multiplex PCR; TCRdb's copy keeps in-frame clones and lacks some. The table includes roughly 50,000 clones, approximately 89% detected once. This clone appeared a single time. Its antigen is not known. Recipients received nonmyeloablative bone marrow transplants from related graft donors, with transient mixed chimerism. Unstimulated regulatory T cells (CD4+CD25+CD127-), CD4+CD25- non-regulatory cells, CD4 and CD8 cells were FACS-sorted from thawed PBMCs. V lost 5 bases, J lost 5 bases, and 8 bases lay in between. The CDR3 contains 12 residues. CDR1 is SGDLS, CDR2 YYNGEE, per germline. Study-wide findings and caveats: Expanding Tregs on activated donor B cells appeared to best identify donor-specific TCRbeta clones. In tolerant patients, donor-specific Tregs outgrew total Tregs, suggesting antigen-driven expansion. Nucleotide sequences could not be compared across some patients' samples due to primer changes.

The material was CD8+ T cells from blood (PBMCs), obtained 12 months after the transplant. The sequence came from a human patient who received a combined kidney and bone marrow transplant. The T cells may partly be graft donor cells. The chain links TRBV9 to TRBJ2-1; D is perhaps TRBD2 (7 bases). The CDR3 DNA reads as TGTGCCAGCAGAGGGGGGGACAATGAGCAGTTCTTC. Amino acid sequence: CASRGGDNEQFF.